A single sample gave rise to the 17 T cell receptor beta chains below, sequenced in a study of blood T cell repertoires in COVID-19. Sequencing was performed with immunoSEQ multiplex PCR; in TCRdb, only in-frame clones are kept and a portion is missing. The sample includes 150,000 to 180,000 clones, approximately 85% of them seen just once. Sequencing input: peripheral blood. The receptors shown here come from a man aged 55-75 years with COVID-19, enrolled during active disease.

The rearrangement uses TRBV18 and TRBJ1-1, with D possibly TRBD1 on 6 matching bases. Germline V gene lookup returns CDR1 KGHSH and CDR2 LQKENI. The V end was cut by 3 bases, the J end by 1 base, with 15 bases between. CDR3 length: 16 amino acids. CDR3 protein: CASSPRTRDTNTEAFF. DNA for the CDR3: TGTGCCAGCTCACCTAGAACGAGGGACACGAACACTGAAGCTTTCTTT.

This chain connects TRBV18 to TRBJ2-5, with a weak D call TRBD1 (5 bases). V lost 2 bases, J lost 2 bases, and 9 bases lay in between. Germline V lookup: CDR1 KGHSH, CDR2 LQKENI. The CDR3 totals 14 residues. The CDR3 nucleotides read TGTGCCAGCTCACCAAACACAGGTCAAGAGACCCAGTACTTC. It specifies CASSPNTGQETQYF.

This chain uses TRBV9 with TRBJ2-1; 8 bases line up with TRBD1. The CDR3 is made up of 14 amino acids. The V gene's germline CDR1 is SGDLS and CDR2 YYNGEE. Trimming took 0 bases from V and 7 from J; bases not matched to a gene: 3. CDR3 in amino acids: CASSVGQGWNEQFF. DNA of the CDR3: TGTGCCAGCAGCGTAGGACAGGGGTGGAATGAGCAGTTCTTC.

V is TRBV25-1 and J is TRBJ1-2; D possibly corresponds to TRBD1 (6 bases). Trimming removed 6 bases from V and 1 base from J, with 12 bases in between. The CDR3 consists of 14 residues. Germline CDR1 is MGHDK and CDR2 is SYGVNS. The CDR3 region is CASRSEQGNYGYTF. CDR3 sequence (DNA): TGTGCCAGCAGATCCGAACAGGGTAACTATGGCTACACCTTC.

This clone was seen a few times. The rearrangement joins TRBV7-9 to TRBJ2-2; D is undetermined. The V end was cut by 4 bases, the J end by 8 bases, with 11 bases between. Germline V gene lookup returns CDR1 SEHNR and CDR2 FQNEAQ (reference sequence). The CDR3 extends over 13 amino acids. CDR3 in amino acids: CASSSAEVGELFF. CDR3 DNA: TGTGCCAGCAGCTCCGCGGAAGTTGGGGAGCTGTTTTTT.

The chain joins TRBV12-3 or TRBV12-4 to TRBJ1-1; no definite D call. The CDR3 is 12 amino acids. V lost 6 bases and J lost 1, with 6 bases in between. The chain's CDR3 is CASRLANTEAFF. DNA for the CDR3: TGTGCCAGCAGATTGGCGAACACTGAAGCTTTCTTT.

This chain uses TRBV6-4 with TRBJ1-2; 7 bases line up with TRBD1. The germline gives CDR1 MRHNA, CDR2 SNTAGT. Trimming removed 5 bases from V and 7 bases from J; junction bases left unmatched: 10. The CDR3 loop spans 14 amino acids. The CDR3 reads CASSPTGQLAGYTF. In DNA, the CDR3 is TGTGCCAGCAGTCCTACGGGACAGCTCGCTGGCTACACCTTC.

This chain connects TRBV19 to TRBJ1-1; a weak D match, TRBD1 (5 bases). The CDR3 is made up of 14 amino acids. V was pared by 4 bases and J by 4 bases, with 13 bases between. Germline V gene data show CDR1 as LNHDA and CDR2 as SQIVND (reference sequence). CDR3 region: CASSNGGGFTEAFF. CDR3 DNA sequence: TGTGCCAGTAGTAACGGGGGGGGGTTCACTGAAGCTTTCTTT.

This chain links TRBV19 with TRBJ1-1; the D is unclear. The length of the CDR3 is 13 residues. Trimming pared 5 bases from V and 6 bases from J, leaving 13 bases between. The V gene's germline CDR1 is LNHDA and CDR2 SQIVND (reference sequence). The CDR3 bases are TGTGCCAGTAGTGGGAGGAACCAAGCTGAAGCTTTCTTT. Amino acids: CASSGRNQAEAFF.

The V and J genes are TRBV5-1 and TRBJ2-7; 8 nucleotides line up with TRBD1. The CDR3 is 14 amino acids. The germline V gene encodes CDR1 SGHRS and CDR2 YFSETQ. The V segment lost 0 bases and the J segment 2 bases; nucleotides outside the gene matches: 1. The CDR3 bases are TGCGCCAGCAGCTTGGGACAGGGGCCCTACGAGCAGTACTTC. As protein: CASSLGQGPYEQYF.

The chain carries TRBV3-1 (or the pseudogene TRBV3-2) and TRBJ1-3; 7 nucleotides match TRBD1. There are 18 residues in the CDR3. Germline loops: CDR1 LGHDT, CDR2 YNNKEL (reference sequence). V trimming: 4 bases; J trimming: 7 bases; junction bases outside the gene matches: 19. The CDR3 is CASSRKGTVRFPGNTIYF. The CDR3 nucleotides are TGTGCCAGCAGCCGGAAAGGGACAGTTCGGTTCCCGGGGAACACCATATATTTT.

This chain links TRBV24-1 with TRBJ1-1; 11 bases match TRBD1. The CDR3 is 15 amino acids. With V trimmed by 3 bases and J by 4 bases, 3 bases remained unmatched. CDR1 and CDR2 (germline): KGHDR, SFDVKD. The CDR3 protein is CATSDTDRGLTEAFF. In DNA, the CDR3 is TGTGCCACCAGTGATACGGACAGGGGGCTCACTGAAGCTTTCTTT.

The rearrangement uses TRBV5-1 and TRBJ2-1; the D is unclear. This CDR3 spans 14 amino acids. The ends were cut back, 2 bases at V and 5 bases at J, with 11 bases in the middle. CDR1 SGHRS and CDR2 YFSETQ come from the germline V gene. Written as DNA, the CDR3 is TGCGCCAGCAGCTTCATTTTCGGAGACAATGAGCAGTTCTTC. Encoded protein: CASSFIFGDNEQFF.

The rearrangement joins TRBV19 to TRBJ1-1; maybe TRBD1 (6 bases). Between the trimmed V and J ends, which lost 4 bases and 8 bases, there was a span of 20 bases. Germline V gives CDR1 LNHDA, CDR2 SQIVND (reference sequence). The CDR3 is made up of 15 amino acids. CDR3 DNA sequence: TGTGCCAGTAGTACTGTCAGGGGCTCGAGATTCGAAGCTTTCTTT. Amino acids: CASSTVRGSRFEAFF.

The chain uses TRBV28 and TRBJ1-5; TRBD1 agrees at 10 bases. The CDR3 covers 20 residues. Germline V gives CDR1 MDHEN, CDR2 SYDVKM. V gave up 7 bases and J gave up 2 bases; unmatched junction bases: 20. The CDR3 nucleotides are TGTGCCAGCACCGCGACAGGGGGCCAGGGAGGTACGTTCGGCAATCAGCCCCAGCATTTT. Protein product: CASTATGGQGGTFGNQPQHF.

Details on this clone: In the same sample, other DNA sequences code for this CDR3. The chain has TRBV12-5 and TRBJ1-1; D perhaps matches TRBD1 (5 bases). Deletions cut 7 bases from V and 0 bases from J, with 12 bases between. The CDR3 length is 14 residues. The germline CDR1 and CDR2 sequences are LGHNT and FRNRAP. The DNA of the CDR3 is TGTGCTAGTGCGGGGGGGGGTATGAACACTGAAGCTTTCTTT. This sequence encodes CASAGGGMNTEAFF.

This clone was seen a single time. CDR3 sequence (DNA): TGTGCCAGTAGTACCCCGGGACTAGCGGTCGGGGAGCTGTTTTTT. Translated: CASSTPGLAVGELFF. This chain connects TRBV19 to TRBJ2-2; 11 nucleotides agree with TRBD2. The CDR3 has 15 amino acids. Trimming cost V 4 bases and J 7 bases; bases outside gene matches: 5. The germline CDR1 and CDR2 sequences are LNHDA and SQIVND (reference sequence).